This T cell receptor (beta chain) is drawn from a study of blood T cell repertoires in COVID-19 (TCRdb year 2020). For the study in its entirety: Samples from collaborators originated in the United States, Italy and Spain and spanned both the acute and convalescent phases of COVID-19. The repertoires were made available in a free public database intended to serve as a resource for research on the immune response to SARS-CoV-2. The samples were drawn from two sources: the first 160 participants of the ongoing ImmuneRACE study, and 1,000 to 1,500 subjects contributed by 6 global collaborators. Sample metadata almost always included a de-identified subject ID, COVID-19 status, age in years and sex. The dataset comprised deeply sampled blood TCRbeta repertoires from subjects exposed to, actively infected with, or recovered from COVID-19. The material from the prospective study consisted of cDNA or gDNA derived from T cells, B-cell-depleted T cells, or PBMCs. Where available, HLA class I and class II types were taken from metadata supplied by the sample provider and were not determined by assay-based typing.

TCRbeta CDR3 regions were amplified from genomic DNA using the immunoSEQ Assay, a bias-controlled multiplex PCR. On the study's bioinformatics: The number of nucleated cells in each sample was estimated from the amplification of reference gene primers within the assay. To quantify the absolute abundance of each unique TCRbeta CDR3 rearrangement, sequence reads were collapsed and filtered. For each sample, productive Simpson clonality was calculated by taking the square root of Simpson's diversity index across productive rearrangements. TCRdb's version of the immuneACCESS table is confined to in-frame rearrangements and falls short of the full clone set. An unresolved V gene accounts for under half of the shortfall where checked; the remainder is of unknown origin. From that table come the V and J calls and clone size; the DNA was used to work out D and trimming. In this sample the table shows roughly 220,000 clones, approximately 81% of which occur a single time. The ten largest clonotypes hold 2.9% of the sample.

The investigation overall reported the following: The quantity of clinical and demographic metadata differed by source and by participant and was supplied without curation.

As for this clone: Its antigen remains unidentified. No qualities accompany the bases; no much larger clone lies one base away.

A second Seattle source provided samples from volunteer blood donors who had recovered from COVID-19. The collaborating institutions used their own protocols to collect whole blood in K2EDTA tubes. For TCRbeta analysis, collaborators shipped samples in one of three forms: frozen whole blood, isolated PBMCs, or DNA extracted from either of those sample types. This clonotype originated in a middle-aged man who had recovered from COVID-19. Sample: peripheral blood.

The sequence in DNA is TGTGCCTGGAGTGTACGGGCAGGGGACCAGCCCCAGCATTTT. This sequence encodes CAWSVRAGDQPQHF. The rearranged segments are TRBV30 and TRBJ1-5; TRBD1 is a weak D gene call, 6 bases matching. The CDR3 runs 14 amino acids, cysteine and phenylalanine included. The retained sequence is limited to the CDR3, 42 bases, with the frame set at the first base. The germline V gene (reference sequence) supplies CDR1 GTSNPN and CDR2 SVGIG. The trim is 0 bases for V and 7 bases for J, with a gap of 13 bases between the germline ends.